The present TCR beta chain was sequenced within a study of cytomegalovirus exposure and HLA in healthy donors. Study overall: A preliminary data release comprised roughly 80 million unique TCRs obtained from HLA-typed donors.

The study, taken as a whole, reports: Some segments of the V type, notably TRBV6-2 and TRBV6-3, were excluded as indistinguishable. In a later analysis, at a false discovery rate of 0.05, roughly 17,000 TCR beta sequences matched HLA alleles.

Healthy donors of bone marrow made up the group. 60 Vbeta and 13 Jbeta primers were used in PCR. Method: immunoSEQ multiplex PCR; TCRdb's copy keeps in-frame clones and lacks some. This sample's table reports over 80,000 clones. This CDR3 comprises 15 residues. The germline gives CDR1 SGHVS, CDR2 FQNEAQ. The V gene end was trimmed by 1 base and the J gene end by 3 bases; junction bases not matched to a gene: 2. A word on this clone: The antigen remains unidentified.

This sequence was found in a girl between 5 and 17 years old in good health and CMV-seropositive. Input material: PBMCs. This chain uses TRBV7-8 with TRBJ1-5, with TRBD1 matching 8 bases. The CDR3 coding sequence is TGTGCCAGCAGCTTAGGACAGGGGCTCAATCAGCCCCAGCATTTT. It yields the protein CASSLGQGLNQPQHF.